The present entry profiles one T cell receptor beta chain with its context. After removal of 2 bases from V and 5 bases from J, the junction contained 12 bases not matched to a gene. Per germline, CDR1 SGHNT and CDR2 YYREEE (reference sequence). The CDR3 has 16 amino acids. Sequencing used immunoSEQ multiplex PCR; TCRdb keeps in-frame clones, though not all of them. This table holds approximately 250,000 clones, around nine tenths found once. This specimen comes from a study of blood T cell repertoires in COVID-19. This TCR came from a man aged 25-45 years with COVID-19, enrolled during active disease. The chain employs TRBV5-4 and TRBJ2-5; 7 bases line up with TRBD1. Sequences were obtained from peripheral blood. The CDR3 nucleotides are TGTGCCAGCAGCTTCCCACAGGGGCCTCCAGGGGAGACCCAGTACTTC. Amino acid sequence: CASSFPQGPPGETQYF.